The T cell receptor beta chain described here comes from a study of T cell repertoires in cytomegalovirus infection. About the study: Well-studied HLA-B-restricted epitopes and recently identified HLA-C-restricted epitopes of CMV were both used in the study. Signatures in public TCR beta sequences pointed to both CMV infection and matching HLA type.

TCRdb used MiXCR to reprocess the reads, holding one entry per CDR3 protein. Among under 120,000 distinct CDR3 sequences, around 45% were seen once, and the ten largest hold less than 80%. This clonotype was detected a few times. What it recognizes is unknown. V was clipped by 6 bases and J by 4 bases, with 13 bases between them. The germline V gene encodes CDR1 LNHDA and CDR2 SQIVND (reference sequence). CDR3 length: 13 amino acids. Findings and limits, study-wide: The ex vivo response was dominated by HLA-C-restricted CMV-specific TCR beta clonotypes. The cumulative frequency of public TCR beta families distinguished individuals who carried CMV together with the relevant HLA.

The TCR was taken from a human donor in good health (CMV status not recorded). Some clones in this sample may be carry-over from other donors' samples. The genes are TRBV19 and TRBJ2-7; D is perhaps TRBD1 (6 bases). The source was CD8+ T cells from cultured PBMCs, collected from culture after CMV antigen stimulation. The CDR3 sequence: CASSTGTPYEQYF. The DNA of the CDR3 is TGTGCCAGTAGCACCGGGACACCGTACGAGCAGTACTTC. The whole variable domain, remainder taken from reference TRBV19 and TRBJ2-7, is DGGITQSPKYLFRKEGQNVTLSCEQNLNHDAMYWYRQDPGQGLRLIYYSQIVNDFQKGDIAEGYSVSREKKESFPLTVTSAQKNPTAFYLCASSTGTPYEQYFGPGTRLTVT.